The 17 T cell receptor beta chains in this list originate from one sample, sequenced in a study of a mutant IDH1 vaccine in newly diagnosed glioma. The protocol was immunoSEQ multiplex PCR, while the TCRdb copy is restricted to in-frame clones and leaves out a portion. The sample includes about 31,000 clones, 78% seen only once; the top ten take approximately 25%. Described time point: week 11, during vaccination. The investigators gave 300 ug of mutant IDH1 20-mer peptide in each vaccine dose, together with topical imiquimod. These receptors lack a known antigen. Material: PBMCs, obtained from a glioma patient whose treatment included an IDH1 peptide vaccine. The origin of the receptors is a man between 25 and 39 years old with glioma.

The genes are TRBV7-2 and TRBJ1-2; D is uncertain. Germline CDR1 and CDR2: SGHTA and FQGNSA. The CDR3 has 14 amino acids. The V gene lost 2 bases and the J gene lost 8 bases, with 15 bases spanning the gap. The CDR3 spells CASSLSSALLGYTF. The CDR3 DNA follows: TGTGCCAGCAGCTTATCCTCGGCTCTCCTGGGCTACACCTTC.

The chain links TRBV15 to TRBJ1-5, with TRBD1 as a possible D gene (5 bases). CDR1 and CDR2 (germline): LNHNV, YYDKDF (reference sequence). V was clipped by 3 bases and J by 4 bases, with 16 bases between them. The CDR3 runs 16 residues. The CDR3 DNA follows: TGTGCCACCAGCAGTGCCGGGACTGAAGTTAATCAGCCCCAGCATTTT. As protein: CATSSAGTEVNQPQHF.

This chain links TRBV5-6 with TRBJ2-1, with 7 bases fitting TRBD1. CDR1 and CDR2 from the germline V gene are SGHDT and YYEEEE. V dropped 7 bases and J dropped 4; count of bases not matched to a gene: 8. The CDR3 length is 14 residues. The DNA for the CDR3 is TGTGCCAGCCAACTCAAGGGGGCATACAATGAGCAGTTCTTC. Translated, it gives CASQLKGAYNEQFF.

The chain uses TRBV21-1 and TRBJ2-7; no DNA check was done on the table's D call, TRBD1. TRBV21-1 is given as a pseudogene. There are 15 residues in the CDR3. CDR3 loop: CASSKAADFSYEQYF. CDR3 sequence (DNA): TGTGCCAGCAGCAAAGCGGCCGATTTCTCCTACGAGCAGTACTTC.

The J gene is TRBJ1-5, the V gene TRBV5-1; D gene uncertain. In germline, CDR1 is SGHRS, CDR2 YFSETQ. Trimming shortened V by 0 bases and J by 7 bases, and 11 bases separated the two germline ends. The CDR3 runs 14 residues. CDR3 nucleotide sequence: TGCGCCAGCAGCTTGGATGGGCTGTACCAGCCCCAGCATTTT. Its translation: CASSLDGLYQPQHF. Filled out from reference TRBV5-1 and TRBJ1-5, the complete variable domain reads KAGVTQTPRYLIKTRGQQVTLSCSPISGHRSVSWYQQTPGQGLQFLFEYFSETQRNKGNFPGRFSGRQFSNSRSEMNVSTLELGDSALYLCASSLDGLYQPQHFGDGTRLSIL.

This chain uses TRBV27 with TRBJ2-4; the D is unclear. This CDR3 spans 13 amino acids. Germline CDR1 MNHEY, CDR2 SMNVEV (reference sequence). The V end was cut by 1 base, the J end by 4 bases, with 5 bases between. The CDR3, as DNA: TGTGCCAGCAGTTTATGGGAAAAAAACATTCAGTACTTC. It codes for CASSLWEKNIQYF.

This chain uses TRBV7-9 with TRBJ2-6; D is ambiguous. The germline V gene encodes CDR1 SEHNR and CDR2 FQNEAQ (reference sequence). Trimming removed 9 bases at V and 0 bases at J, with 12 bases between. This CDR3 has 15 residues. The CDR3: CASSSGASGANVLTF. Written as DNA, the CDR3 is TGTGCCAGTTCCTCCGGAGCCTCTGGGGCCAACGTCCTGACTTTC.

This clone was detected once. The CDR3 nucleotides are TGTGCCAGCAGTGAGGGACAGTCTGGTGAGCAGTTCTTC. Protein: CASSEGQSGEQFF. The V gene is TRBV6-1, the J gene TRBJ2-1; 7 bases map to TRBD1. V dropped 3 bases and J dropped 9; count of bases not matched to a gene: 5. The CDR3 runs to 13 residues. Germline values: CDR1 MNHNS, CDR2 SASEGT.

The chain combines TRBV6-5 with TRBJ2-1; maybe TRBD1 (6 bases). V was clipped by 5 bases and J by 6 bases, with 14 bases between them. Germline CDR1 is MNHEY and CDR2 is SVGAGI. The CDR3 extends over 14 amino acids. The CDR3 sequence is CASSPETGFNEQFF. The CDR3 nucleotides read TGTGCCAGCAGTCCTGAAACAGGGTTCAATGAGCAGTTCTTC.

The gene calls are TRBV5-1 and TRBJ1-1; the D is unclear. The CDR3 sequence is 13 residues long. Germline V lookup: CDR1 SGHRS, CDR2 YFSETQ. V shed 0 bases and J shed 1 base, with 4 bases lying between them. DNA of the CDR3: TGCGCCAGCAGCTTGGGGGCGAACACTGAAGCTTTCTTT. Its protein is CASSLGANTEAFF.

The chain couples TRBV5-1 to TRBJ2-1; D may correspond to TRBD1 or TRBD2 (5 bases each). Per the germline V gene, CDR1 is SGHRS and CDR2 is YFSETQ. Trimming shortened V by 4 bases and J by 7 bases, and 18 bases separated the two germline ends. This CDR3 spans 15 amino acids. CDR3 residues: CASSTGTDLDNEQFF. In DNA form, the CDR3 reads TGCGCCAGCAGCACTGGGACCGACTTAGATAATGAGCAGTTCTTC.

This clone was found a few times. This chain links TRBV9 with TRBJ1-1, with 9 bases that match TRBD1. V gave up 0 bases and J gave up 3 bases; unmatched junction bases: 9. The CDR3 is 17 residues long. From germline, CDR1 is SGDLS and CDR2 YYNGEE. CDR3 in DNA: TGTGCCAGCAGCGTAGAAAAAATGGGACAGGGAGACACTGAAGCTTTCTTT. Translating it yields CASSVEKMGQGDTEAFF.

The J gene is TRBJ1-2, the V gene TRBV15; tentatively, D is TRBD1 (5 bases). V was pared by 4 bases and J by 4 bases, with 19 bases between. Germline values: CDR1 LNHNV, CDR2 YYDKDF (reference sequence). The CDR3 consists of 16 residues. The CDR3 nucleotides read TGTGCCACCAGCACAAACCTGGGGCGGGAAGGCTATGGCTACACCTTC. It is translated as CATSTNLGREGYGYTF.

Only a few counts were recorded for this clone. V gene TRBV18 combines with J gene TRBJ1-2; tentatively, D is TRBD1 (5 bases). Between the trimmed V and J ends, which lost 4 bases and 4 bases, there was a span of 16 bases. The CDR3 runs 15 residues. CDR1 is KGHSH, CDR2 LQKENI, per germline. CDR3 in amino acids: CASSQTSDSLYGYTF. The CDR3 DNA sequence: TGTGCCAGCTCACAAACGTCAGACAGCCTCTATGGCTACACCTTC.

V is TRBV6-5 and J is TRBJ1-1; D gene uncertain. The CDR3 sequence is 14 residues long. The germline V gene has CDR1 MNHEY and CDR2 SVGAGI. Trimming pared 2 bases from V and 4 bases from J, leaving 11 bases between. CDR3 in amino acids: CASSYVGEGTEAFF. The CDR3 nucleotides are TGTGCCAGCAGTTACGTGGGTGAGGGCACTGAAGCTTTCTTT.

The chain joins TRBV29-1 to TRBJ2-3, with 14 bases aligning to TRBD2. V lost 7 bases to trimming and J lost 9 bases; unmatched junction nucleotides: 12. From germline, CDR1 is SQVTM and CDR2 ANQGSEA. CDR3 size: 15 residues. The chain's CDR3 is CSGGTSGSWGETQYF. The CDR3 region has the DNA TGCAGCGGCGGGACTAGCGGGAGCTGGGGAGAAACGCAGTATTTT.

The V call is TRBV2, the J call TRBJ2-2, with D perhaps TRBD2 (6 bases). CDR1 SNHLY and CDR2 FYNNEI come from the germline V gene. CDR3 size: 14 residues. V lost 8 bases and J 2 bases, leaving 12 bases between the germline ends. This CDR3 reads CASARDSNTGELFF. The CDR3 region has the DNA TGTGCCAGCGCCCGGGACTCTAACACCGGGGAGCTGTTTTTT.